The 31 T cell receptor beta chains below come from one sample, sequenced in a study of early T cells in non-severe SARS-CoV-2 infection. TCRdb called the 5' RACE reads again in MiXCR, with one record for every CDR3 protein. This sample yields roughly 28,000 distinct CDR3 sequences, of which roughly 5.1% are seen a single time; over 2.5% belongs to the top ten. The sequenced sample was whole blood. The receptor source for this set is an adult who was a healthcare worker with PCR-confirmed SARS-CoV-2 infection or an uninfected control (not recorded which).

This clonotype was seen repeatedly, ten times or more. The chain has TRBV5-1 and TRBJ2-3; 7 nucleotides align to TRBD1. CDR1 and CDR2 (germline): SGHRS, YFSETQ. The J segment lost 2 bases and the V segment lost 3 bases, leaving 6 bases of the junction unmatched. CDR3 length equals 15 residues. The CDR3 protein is CASSYPGQNTDTQYF. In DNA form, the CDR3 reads TGCGCCAGCAGCTACCCGGGACAGAACACAGATACGCAGTATTTT.

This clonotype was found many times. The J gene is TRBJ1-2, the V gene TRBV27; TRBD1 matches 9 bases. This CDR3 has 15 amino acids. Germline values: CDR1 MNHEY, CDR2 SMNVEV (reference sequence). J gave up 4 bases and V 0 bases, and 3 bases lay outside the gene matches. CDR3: CASSLSQDRGYGYTF. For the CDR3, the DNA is TGTGCCAGCAGTTTATCCCAGGACAGGGGCTATGGCTACACCTTC.

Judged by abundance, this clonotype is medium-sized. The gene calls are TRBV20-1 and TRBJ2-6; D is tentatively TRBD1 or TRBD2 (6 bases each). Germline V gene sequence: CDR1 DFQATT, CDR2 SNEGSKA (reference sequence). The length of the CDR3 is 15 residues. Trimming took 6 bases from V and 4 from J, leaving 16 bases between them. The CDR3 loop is CSAPRGLEGANVLTF. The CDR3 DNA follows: TGCAGTGCCCCCCGGGGGCTAGAGGGGGCCAACGTCCTGACTTTC.

CDR3 residues: CASSQESRGPNEKLFF. The CDR3 DNA sequence: TGCGCCAGCAGCCAAGAATCAAGGGGACCTAATGAAAAACTGTTTTTT. The chain uses TRBV4-1 and TRBJ1-4; TRBD1 is a possible D gene (5 bases). This CDR3 contains 16 residues. CDR1 and CDR2 from the germline V gene are MGHRA and YSYEKL. Deletions cut 0 bases from V and 3 bases from J, with 11 bases between.

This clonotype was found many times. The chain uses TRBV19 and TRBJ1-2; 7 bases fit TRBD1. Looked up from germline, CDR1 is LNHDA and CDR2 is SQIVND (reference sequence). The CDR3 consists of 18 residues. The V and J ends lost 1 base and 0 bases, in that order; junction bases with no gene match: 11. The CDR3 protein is CASSIVRDSETTNYGYTF. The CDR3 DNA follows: TGTGCCAGTAGTATAGTCCGGGACAGCGAAACGACTAACTATGGCTACACCTTC.

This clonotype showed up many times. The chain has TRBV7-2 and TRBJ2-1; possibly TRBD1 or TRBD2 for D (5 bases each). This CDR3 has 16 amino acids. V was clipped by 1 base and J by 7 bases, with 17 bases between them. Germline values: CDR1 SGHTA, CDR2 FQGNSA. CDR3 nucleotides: TGTGCCAGCAGCTTAGGAGGGGCCTATCAGGGTAATGAGCAGTTCTTC. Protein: CASSLGGAYQGNEQFF.

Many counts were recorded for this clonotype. The CDR3 reads CASSPTGLTNYGYTF. Here the CDR3 DNA reads TGTGCCAGCTCACCAACAGGGCTTACTAACTATGGCTACACCTTC. The genes are TRBV18 and TRBJ1-2; D is possibly TRBD1 (6 bases). V was pared by 2 bases and J by 0 bases, with 10 bases between. The CDR3 spans 15 residues. Germline assignment: CDR1 KGHSH and CDR2 LQKENI.

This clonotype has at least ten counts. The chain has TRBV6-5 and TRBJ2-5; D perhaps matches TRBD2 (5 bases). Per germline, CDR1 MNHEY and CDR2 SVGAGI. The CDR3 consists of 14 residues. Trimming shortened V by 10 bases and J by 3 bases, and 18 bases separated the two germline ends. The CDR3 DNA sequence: TGTGCCATCGGCCCTGGAGGAGGAGAAGAGACCCAGTACTTC. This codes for CAIGPGGGEETQYF.

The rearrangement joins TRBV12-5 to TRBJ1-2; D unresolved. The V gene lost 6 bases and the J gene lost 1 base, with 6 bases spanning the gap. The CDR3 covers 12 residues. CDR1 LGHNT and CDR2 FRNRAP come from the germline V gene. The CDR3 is CASGMNNYGYTF. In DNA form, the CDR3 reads TGTGCTAGTGGGATGAATAACTATGGCTACACCTTC.

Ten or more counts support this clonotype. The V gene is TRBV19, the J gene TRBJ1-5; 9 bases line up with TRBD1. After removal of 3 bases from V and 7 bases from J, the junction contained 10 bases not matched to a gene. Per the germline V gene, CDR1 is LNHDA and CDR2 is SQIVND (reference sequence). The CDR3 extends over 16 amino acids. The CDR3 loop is CASSMDRGDFGQPQHF. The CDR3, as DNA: TGTGCCAGTAGTATGGACAGGGGAGACTTTGGACAGCCCCAGCATTTT. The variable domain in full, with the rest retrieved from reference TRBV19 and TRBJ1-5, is DGGITQSPKYLFRKEGQNVTLSCEQNLNHDAMYWYRQDPGQGLRLIYYSQIVNDFQKGDIAEGYSVSREKKESFPLTVTSAQKNPTAFYLCASSMDRGDFGQPQHFGDGTRLSIL.

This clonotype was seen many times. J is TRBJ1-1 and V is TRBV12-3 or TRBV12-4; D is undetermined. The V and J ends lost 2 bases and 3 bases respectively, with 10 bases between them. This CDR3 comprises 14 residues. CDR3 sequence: CASSLSLGYTEAFF. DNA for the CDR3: TGTGCCAGCAGTTTATCGTTGGGCTACACTGAAGCTTTCTTT.

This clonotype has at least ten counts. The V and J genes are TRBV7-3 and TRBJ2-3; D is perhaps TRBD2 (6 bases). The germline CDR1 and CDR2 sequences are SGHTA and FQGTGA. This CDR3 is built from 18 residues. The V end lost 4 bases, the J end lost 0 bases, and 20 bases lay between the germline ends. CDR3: CASSSAYRDLSSTDTQYF. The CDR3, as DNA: TGTGCCAGCAGCTCAGCGTACCGGGACTTATCTAGCACAGATACGCAGTATTTT.

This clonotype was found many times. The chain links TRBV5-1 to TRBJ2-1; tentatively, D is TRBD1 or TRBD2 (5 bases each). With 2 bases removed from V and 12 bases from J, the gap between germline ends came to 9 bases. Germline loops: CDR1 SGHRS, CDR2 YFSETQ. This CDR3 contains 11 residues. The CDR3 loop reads CASSFSGGQFF. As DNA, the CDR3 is TGCGCCAGCAGCTTCTCTGGGGGGCAGTTCTTC.

CDR3 DNA: TGTGCCAGTAGTATCTTGGGCGACAGCCGGCTCTACGAGCAGTACTTC. This sequence encodes CASSILGDSRLYEQYF. The chain links TRBV19 to TRBJ2-7; the D gene is possibly TRBD1 (5 bases). The CDR3 sequence is 16 residues long. CDR1 and CDR2 from the germline V gene are LNHDA and SQIVND (reference sequence). Trimming shortened V by 3 bases and J by 3 bases, and 18 bases separated the two germline ends.

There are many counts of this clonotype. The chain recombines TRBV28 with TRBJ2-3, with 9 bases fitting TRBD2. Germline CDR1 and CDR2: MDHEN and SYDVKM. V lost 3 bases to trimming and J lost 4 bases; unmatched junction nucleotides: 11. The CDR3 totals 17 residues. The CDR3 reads CASSLSKVAGGPDTQYF. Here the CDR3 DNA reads TGTGCCAGCAGTTTGTCTAAGGTGGCGGGGGGGCCAGATACGCAGTATTTT.

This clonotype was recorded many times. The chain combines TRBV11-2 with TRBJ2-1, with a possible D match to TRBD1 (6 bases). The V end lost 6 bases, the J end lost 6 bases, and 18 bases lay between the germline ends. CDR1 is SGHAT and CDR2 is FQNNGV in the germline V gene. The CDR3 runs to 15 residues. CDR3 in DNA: TGTGCCAGCAGTTCCGTTACAGGGCCCCTCAATGAGCAGTTCTTC. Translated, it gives CASSSVTGPLNEQFF.

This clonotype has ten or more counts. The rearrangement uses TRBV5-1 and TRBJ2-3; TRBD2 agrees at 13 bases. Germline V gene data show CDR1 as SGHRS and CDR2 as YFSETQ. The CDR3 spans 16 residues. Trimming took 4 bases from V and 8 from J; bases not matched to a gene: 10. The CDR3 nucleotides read TGCGCCAGCAGCCCGACTAGCGGGGGGACCGCGGGTACGCAGTATTTT. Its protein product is CASSPTSGGTAGTQYF.

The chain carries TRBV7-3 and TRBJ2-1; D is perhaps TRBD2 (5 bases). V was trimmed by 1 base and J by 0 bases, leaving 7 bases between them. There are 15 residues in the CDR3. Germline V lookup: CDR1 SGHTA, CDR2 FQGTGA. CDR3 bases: TGTGCCAGCAGCTTAAAAGCGGACTCCTACAATGAGCAGTTCTTC. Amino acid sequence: CASSLKADSYNEQFF.

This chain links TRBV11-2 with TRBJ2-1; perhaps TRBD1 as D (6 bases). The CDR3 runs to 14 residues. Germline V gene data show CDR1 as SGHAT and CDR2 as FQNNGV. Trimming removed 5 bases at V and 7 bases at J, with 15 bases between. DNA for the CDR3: TGTGCCAGCAGCGCTACAGGGTCGGGAAATGAGCAGTTCTTC. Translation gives CASSATGSGNEQFF.

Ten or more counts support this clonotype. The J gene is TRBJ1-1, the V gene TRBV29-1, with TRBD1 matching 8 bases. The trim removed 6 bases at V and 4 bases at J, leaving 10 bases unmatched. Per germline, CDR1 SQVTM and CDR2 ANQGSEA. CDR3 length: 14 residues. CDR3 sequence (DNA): TGCAGCGTCCTCATCGGACAGGGTGTCACTGAAGCTTTCTTT. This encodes CSVLIGQGVTEAFF.

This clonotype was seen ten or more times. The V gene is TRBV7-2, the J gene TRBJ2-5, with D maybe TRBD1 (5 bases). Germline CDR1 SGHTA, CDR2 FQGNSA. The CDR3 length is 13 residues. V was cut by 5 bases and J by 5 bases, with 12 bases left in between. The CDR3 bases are TGTGCCAGCAGCCCAGGGCCCGGGGAGACCCAGTACTTC. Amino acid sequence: CASSPGPGETQYF.

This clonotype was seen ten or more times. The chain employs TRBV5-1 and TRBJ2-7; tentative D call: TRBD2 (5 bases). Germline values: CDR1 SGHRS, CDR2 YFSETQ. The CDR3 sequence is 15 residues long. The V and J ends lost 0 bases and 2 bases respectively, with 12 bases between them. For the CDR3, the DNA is TGCGCCAGCAGCTTGGTTGTTGGGCGGGCCTACGAGCAGTACTTC. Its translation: CASSLVVGRAYEQYF.

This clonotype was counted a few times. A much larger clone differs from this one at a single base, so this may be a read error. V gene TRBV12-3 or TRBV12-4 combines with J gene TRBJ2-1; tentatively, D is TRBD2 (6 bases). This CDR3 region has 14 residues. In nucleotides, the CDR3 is TGTGCCGGCAGTTTCCGACTAGAGGGCAATGAGCAGTTCTTC. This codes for CAGSFRLEGNEQFF.

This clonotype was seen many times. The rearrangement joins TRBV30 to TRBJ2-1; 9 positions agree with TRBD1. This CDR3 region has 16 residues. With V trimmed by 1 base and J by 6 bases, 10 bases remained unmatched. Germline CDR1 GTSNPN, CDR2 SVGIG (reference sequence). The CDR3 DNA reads TGTGCCTGGAGTGACAACCGGGACAGGGCCCTCAATGAGCAGTTCTTC. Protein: CAWSDNRDRALNEQFF.

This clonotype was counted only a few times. CDR3 residues: CASSFAKNTEAFF. The CDR3 DNA follows: TGTGCCAGCAGCTTTGCCAAAAACACTGAAGCTTTCTTT. The J gene is TRBJ1-1, the V gene TRBV7-3; D is unclear. The CDR3 has 13 residues. V lost 3 bases, J lost 2 bases, and 7 bases lay in between. CDR1 and CDR2 from the germline V gene are SGHTA and FQGTGA.

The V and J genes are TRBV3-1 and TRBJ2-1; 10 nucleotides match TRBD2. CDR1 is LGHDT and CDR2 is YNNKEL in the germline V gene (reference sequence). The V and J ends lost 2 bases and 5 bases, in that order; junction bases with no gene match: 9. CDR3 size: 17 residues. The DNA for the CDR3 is TGTGCCAGCAGCCAAAGGCTGGGACTAGCGATAAACAATGAGCAGTTCTTC. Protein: CASSQRLGLAINNEQFF.

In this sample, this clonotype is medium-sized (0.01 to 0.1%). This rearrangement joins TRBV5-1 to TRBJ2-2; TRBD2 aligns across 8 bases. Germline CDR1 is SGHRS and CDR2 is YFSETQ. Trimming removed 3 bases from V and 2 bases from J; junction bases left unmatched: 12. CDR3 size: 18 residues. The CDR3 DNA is TGCGCCAGCAGCTCCCGGTTCGAGCGGGAGTACAACACCGGGGAGCTGTTTTTT. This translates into CASSSRFEREYNTGELFF.

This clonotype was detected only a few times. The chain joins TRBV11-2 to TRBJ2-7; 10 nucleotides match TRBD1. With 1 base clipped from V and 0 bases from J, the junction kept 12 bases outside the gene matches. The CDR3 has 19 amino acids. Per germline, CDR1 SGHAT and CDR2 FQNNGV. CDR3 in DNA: TGTGCCAGCAGCTTAGCCCCTCTCTCGGGACAGGGGCTCTCCTACGAGCAGTACTTC. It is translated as CASSLAPLSGQGLSYEQYF. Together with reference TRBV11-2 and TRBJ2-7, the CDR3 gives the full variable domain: EAGVAQSPRYKIIEKRQSVAFWCNPISGHATLYWYQQILGQGPKLLIQFQNNGVVDDSQLPKDRFSAERLKGVDSTLKIQPAKLEDSAVYLCASSLAPLSGQGLSYEQYFGPGTRLTVT.

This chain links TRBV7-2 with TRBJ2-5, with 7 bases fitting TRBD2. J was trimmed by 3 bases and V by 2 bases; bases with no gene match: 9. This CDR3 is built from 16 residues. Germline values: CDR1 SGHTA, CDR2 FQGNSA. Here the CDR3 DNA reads TGTGCCAGCAGCTTACTGGGAGGGTGGGCGGAAGAGACCCAGTACTTC. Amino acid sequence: CASSLLGGWAEETQYF.

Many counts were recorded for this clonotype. In DNA form, the CDR3 reads TGTGCCAGCAGTTTTGAGGGGGGGGGCCACTTCGAGCAGTACTTC. Encoded protein: CASSFEGGGHFEQYF. The chain employs TRBV27 and TRBJ2-7; D is perhaps TRBD2 (7 bases). This CDR3 spans 15 amino acids. The V gene's germline CDR1 is MNHEY and CDR2 SMNVEV (reference sequence). V lost 3 bases, J lost 6 bases, and 18 bases lay in between.

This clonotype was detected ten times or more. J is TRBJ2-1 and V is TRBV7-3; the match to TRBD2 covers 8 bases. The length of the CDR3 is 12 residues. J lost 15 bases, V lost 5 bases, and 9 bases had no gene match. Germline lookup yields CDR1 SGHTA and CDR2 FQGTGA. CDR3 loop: CASSPDGGLGFF. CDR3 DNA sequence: TGTGCCAGCAGCCCCGACGGGGGACTAGGGTTCTTC.